The source of this T cell receptor (beta chain) is a study of a mutant IDH1 vaccine in newly diagnosed glioma. Across the whole study: The start of vaccination came 4-6 weeks after radiotherapy alone, or with temozolomide cycles. Patients arrived already treated with radiotherapy, temozolomide, or both, most having had both.

Details on this clone: The antigen is not known.

The method was immunoSEQ multiplex PCR; TCRdb's version includes in-frame clones alone and lacks a portion of them. The repertoire holds tens of thousands of clones, with about three quarters as singletons. Stated time point: week 35, safety follow-up. The vaccine gave 300 ug of a 20-mer mutant IDH1 peptide subcutaneously per dose. Tumors from donors were new WHO grade 3 or 4 IDH1-mutant astrocytomas with ATRX loss. V trimming: 3 bases; J trimming: 2 bases; junction bases outside the gene matches: 6. The CDR3 length is 16 residues. Germline V gene data show CDR1 as SEHNR and CDR2 as FQNEAQ (reference sequence).

The sequence came from a man between 45 and 60 years old with glioma. This material consisted of PBMCs, taken from a glioma patient whose treatment included an IDH1 peptide vaccine. The V and J genes are TRBV7-9 and TRBJ2-5; 10 bases are a match to TRBD2. Written as DNA, the CDR3 is TGTGCCAGCAGCTTGGCGACTAGCGGGTTACAAGAGACCCAGTACTTC. Encoded protein: CASSLATSGLQETQYF. The whole variable domain, filled in from reference TRBV7-9 and TRBJ2-5, reads DTGVSQNPRHKITKRGQNVTFRCDPISEHNRLYWYRQTLGQGPEFLTYFQNEAQLEKSRLLSDRFSAERPKGSFSTLEIQRTEQGDSAMYLCASSLATSGLQETQYFGPGTRLLVL.